The 20 T cell receptor beta chains presented below share a single source sample, sequenced in a study of technical replicates of blood from several donors. Sequenced by immunoSEQ multiplex PCR; TCRdb stores in-frame clones only, minus some. This sample yields approximately 82,000 clones, of which approximately 96% are seen a single time; more than 0.35% belongs to the top ten. Sequencing used T cells isolated from PBMCs. The receptors here all came from a human donor in good health.

The V call is TRBV2, the J call TRBJ1-4; 11 positions match TRBD1. J gave up 3 bases and V 7 bases, and 7 bases lay outside the gene matches. Germline V gene data show CDR1 as SNHLY and CDR2 as FYNNEI. CDR3 length equals 16 residues. The CDR3 here is CASTEDRGQANEKLFF. The CDR3 DNA reads as TGTGCCAGCACTGAGGACAGGGGGCAGGCTAATGAAAAACTGTTTTTT.

The chain is built from TRBV19 and TRBJ1-2; D perhaps matches TRBD1 (5 bases). V was clipped by 5 bases and J by 3 bases, with 13 bases between them. The germline V gene encodes CDR1 LNHDA and CDR2 SQIVND (reference sequence). There are 14 residues in the CDR3. CDR3 in DNA: TGTGCCAGTAGTTTAATTGGGGCACACTATGGCTACACCTTC. Encoded protein: CASSLIGAHYGYTF.

The chain is built from TRBV29-1 and TRBJ1-2; TRBD1 might be the D (6 bases). The CDR3 loop spans 10 amino acids. V lost 7 bases, J lost 6 bases, and 9 bases lay in between. Germline-derived CDR1 and CDR2 are SQVTM and ANQGSEA. The CDR3 protein is CSGTDDGYTF. The CDR3 coding sequence is TGCAGCGGGACAGACGATGGCTACACCTTC.

V and J are TRBV4-3 and TRBJ2-1, with 8 nucleotides matching TRBD2. V shed 1 base, J shed 3 bases, and the junction held 11 bases outside the gene matches. Germline V gene lookup returns CDR1 LGHNA and CDR2 YSLEER. The CDR3 loop spans 18 amino acids. CDR3 nucleotides: TGCGCCAGCAGCCAAGTTATGGCGGGGGGCTCTGTCTACAATGAGCAGTTCTTC. Translation: CASSQVMAGGSVYNEQFF.

This chain connects TRBV19 to TRBJ2-1; 8 nucleotides agree with TRBD1. Germline values: CDR1 LNHDA, CDR2 SQIVND (reference sequence). V lost 6 bases, J lost 6 bases, and 7 bases stayed unmatched. The CDR3 is made up of 14 amino acids. CDR3 sequence reads: CASRVRGRSNEQFF. The CDR3 DNA follows: TGTGCCAGTAGGGTCAGGGGGCGCAGCAATGAGCAGTTCTTC.

This sequence joins TRBV27 and TRBJ2-7, with TRBD2 matching over 16 bases. Per germline, CDR1 MNHEY and CDR2 SMNVEV (reference sequence). With 6 bases clipped from V and 2 bases from J, the junction kept 4 bases outside the gene matches. The CDR3 length is 16 residues. For the CDR3, the DNA is TGTGCCAGCAGCCTCGGGACTAGCGGGAGGGCCTACGAGCAGTACTTC. Its protein product is CASSLGTSGRAYEQYF.

V is TRBV5-5 and J is TRBJ2-7; maybe TRBD2 (6 bases). The CDR3 has 15 residues. Trimming removed 4 bases from V and 0 bases from J, with 14 bases in between. Germline V gene lookup returns CDR1 SGHKS and CDR2 YYEKEE (reference sequence). CDR3 region: CASSGGTLSSYEQYF. CDR3 DNA sequence: TGTGCCAGCAGCGGGGGGACTTTGAGCTCCTACGAGCAGTACTTC. Full variable domain (rest looked up from reference TRBV5-5 and TRBJ2-7): DAGVTQSPTHLIKTRGQQVTLRCSPISGHKSVSWYQQVLGQGPQFIFQYYEKEERGRGNFPDRFSARQFPNYSSELNVNALLLGDSALYLCASSGGTLSSYEQYFGPGTRLTVT.

This chain links TRBV30 with TRBJ2-7, with D perhaps TRBD1 (5 bases). This CDR3 is 13 amino acids long. Germline V lookup: CDR1 GTSNPN, CDR2 SVGIG (reference sequence). The V gene lost 2 bases and the J gene lost 2 bases, with 10 bases spanning the gap. CDR3 sequence: CAWSPSGTYEQYF. The CDR3 DNA reads TGTGCCTGGAGTCCGTCAGGGACCTACGAGCAGTACTTC.

CDR3 in amino acids: CASSSSRQGGGYEQYF. The CDR3 DNA reads TGTGCCAGCAGTTCCTCCAGACAGGGGGGGGGCTACGAGCAGTACTTC. The rearrangement links TRBV6-6 to TRBJ2-7, with TRBD1 matching over 9 bases. V lost 4 bases and J lost 3; bases outside the gene matches: 10. Germline assignment: CDR1 MNHNY and CDR2 SVGAGI (reference sequence). The CDR3 is 16 residues long.

The chain carries TRBV7-3 and TRBJ2-1, with 9 bases lining up with TRBD2. The V gene end was trimmed by 1 base and the J gene end by 10 bases; junction bases not matched to a gene: 11. Germline CDR1 is SGHTA and CDR2 is FQGTGA. The CDR3 runs to 16 residues. The CDR3 DNA is TGTGCCAGCAGCTTAATAGGAAGGCGGGAGGGCCACGAGCAGTTCTTC. Encoded protein: CASSLIGRREGHEQFF.

The V and J genes are TRBV2 and TRBJ1-1; no clear D gene. CDR3 length equals 13 residues. The germline CDR1 and CDR2 sequences are SNHLY and FYNNEI. V was cut by 5 bases and J by 1 base, with 8 bases left in between. CDR3 DNA: TGTGCCAGCAGTTTGGGAGCGAACACTGAAGCTTTCTTT. Encoded protein: CASSLGANTEAFF.

This clone was found once. The rearrangement uses TRBV27 and TRBJ1-2; 8 positions match TRBD1. The germline V gene has CDR1 MNHEY and CDR2 SMNVEV (reference sequence). Germline trimming cut 6 bases from V and 8 bases from J; bases unmatched to any gene: 8. This CDR3 comprises 13 residues. CDR3 coding DNA: TGTGCCAGCAGCTCAGGGGGCTTAAGCGGCTACACCTTC. It encodes CASSSGGLSGYTF.

This chain links TRBV19 with TRBJ2-2, with 9 bases matching TRBD1. The trim removed 8 bases at V and 7 bases at J, leaving 11 bases unmatched. The CDR3 covers 15 residues. CDR1 is LNHDA and CDR2 is SQIVND in the germline V gene (reference sequence). Here the CDR3 reads CASGLQGARSGELFF. The CDR3 bases are TGTGCCAGTGGACTACAGGGGGCGCGTAGCGGGGAGCTGTTTTTT.

The chain is built from TRBV11-2 and TRBJ2-5; 11 nucleotides agree with TRBD2. CDR1 and CDR2 (germline): SGHAT, FQNNGV. Trimming removed 1 base from V and 4 bases from J; junction bases left unmatched: 8. There are 17 residues in the CDR3. CDR3 DNA sequence: TGTGCCAGCAGCTTAGTAGTAGGGCTAGCGGGAGGAGAGACCCAGTACTTC. It yields the protein CASSLVVGLAGGETQYF.

The rearrangement uses TRBV7-2 and TRBJ2-7, with 10 bases aligning to TRBD1. Germline CDR1 is SGHTA and CDR2 is FQGNSA. This CDR3 region has 17 residues. V was pared by 3 bases and J by 3 bases, with 11 bases of the junction left unmatched. DNA of the CDR3: TGTGCCAGCAGCTTTCCGGGACAGGGGACGGGGTTCTACGAGCAGTACTTC. It encodes CASSFPGQGTGFYEQYF.

The chain joins TRBV4-3 to TRBJ1-1; D is uncertain. The CDR3 has 16 amino acids. Deletions cut 4 bases from V and 6 bases from J, with 21 bases between. CDR1 is LGHNA and CDR2 is YSLEER in the germline V gene. The CDR3 coding sequence is TGCGCCAGCAGCCGGCAGGTCCCAGGAAATTTCGCTGAAGCTTTCTTT. This encodes CASSRQVPGNFAEAFF.

J is TRBJ2-3 and V is TRBV28, with 7 nucleotides matching TRBD1. Looked up from germline, CDR1 is MDHEN and CDR2 is SYDVKM. The CDR3 loop spans 15 amino acids. V shed 3 bases and J 2 bases; nucleotides not matched to a gene: 5. This chain's CDR3 is CASSFPDRVTDTQYF. The DNA for the CDR3 is TGTGCCAGCAGTTTCCCCGACAGGGTCACAGATACGCAGTATTTT.

The rearrangement joins TRBV30 to TRBJ2-7; D gene ambiguous. Between the trimmed V and J ends, which lost 2 bases and 2 bases, there was a span of 19 bases. Germline CDR1 GTSNPN, CDR2 SVGIG (reference sequence). The CDR3 totals 16 residues. Here the CDR3 reads CAWSPGLELYTYEQYF. CDR3 in DNA: TGTGCCTGGAGTCCCGGGTTGGAGCTTTACACCTACGAGCAGTACTTC.

The chain links TRBV21-1 to TRBJ1-5; no DNA check was done on the table's D call, TRBD1. TRBV21-1 is a pseudogene segment. This CDR3 comprises 13 residues. The CDR3 DNA sequence: TGTGCCAGCAGCCGGGACAGCGATCAGCCCCAGCATTTT. This encodes CASSRDSDQPQHF.

The CDR3 loop is CASSMDREQEKLFF. CDR3 coding DNA: TGTGCCAGCAGCATGGACAGGGAACAAGAAAAACTGTTTTTT. The V call is TRBV5-8, the J call TRBJ1-4; 8 bases map to TRBD1. Germline-derived CDR1 and CDR2 are SGHTS and YDEGEE. The CDR3 spans 14 residues. With 4 bases clipped from V and 8 bases from J, the junction kept 7 bases outside the gene matches. The full variable domain, completed using reference TRBV5-8 and TRBJ1-4, is EAGVTQSPTHLIKTRGQQATLRCSPISGHTSVYWYQQALGLGLQFLLWYDEGEERNRGNFPPRFSGRQFPNYSSELNVNALELEDSALYLCASSMDREQEKLFFGSGTQLSVL.